The T cell receptor (beta chain) described here comes from a study of T-cell memory formation after mild COVID-19. This CDR3 is built from 16 residues. J gave up 5 bases and V 0 bases, and 7 bases lay outside the gene matches. Germline V gives CDR1 SGDLS, CDR2 YYNGEE. TCRdb passed the 5' RACE reads through MiXCR, listing each CDR3 protein once. The data hold 150,000 to 200,000 distinct CDR3 sequences, with around 10% observed a single time. The sequence was collected from a man between 18 and 29 years old who had mild COVID-19 (a few samples of this study predate the infection). Cell type and time point are not known. J is TRBJ2-5 and V is TRBV9; the match to TRBD2 covers 10 bases. The sequenced sample was PBMCs or a T cell subset sorted from them (not recorded which). The CDR3 DNA reads as TGTGCCAGCAGCGTAGCCAGCGGGGGGGCTTGGGAGACCCAGTACTTC. As protein: CASSVASGGAWETQYF. The whole variable domain, filled in from reference TRBV9 and TRBJ2-5, reads DSGVTQTPKHLITATGQRVTLRCSPRSGDLSVYWYQQSLDQGLQFLIQYYNGEERAKGNILERFSAQQFPDLHSELNLSSLELGDSALYFCASSVASGGAWETQYFGPGTRLLVL.